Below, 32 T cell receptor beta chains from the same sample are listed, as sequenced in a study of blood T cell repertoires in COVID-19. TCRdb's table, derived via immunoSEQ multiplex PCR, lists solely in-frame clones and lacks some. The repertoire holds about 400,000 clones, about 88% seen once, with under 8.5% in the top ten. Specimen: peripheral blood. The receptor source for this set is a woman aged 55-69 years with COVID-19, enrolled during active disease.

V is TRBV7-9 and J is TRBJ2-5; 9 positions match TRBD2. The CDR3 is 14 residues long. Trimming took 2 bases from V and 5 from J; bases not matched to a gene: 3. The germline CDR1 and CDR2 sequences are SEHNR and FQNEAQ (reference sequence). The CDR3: CASSLQTSGETQYF. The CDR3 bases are TGTGCCAGCAGCTTACAAACTAGCGGGGAGACCCAGTACTTC.

CDR3 loop: CASSQGTGYYEQYF. In DNA, the CDR3 is TGCGCCAGCAGCCAAGGGACAGGGTATTACGAGCAGTACTTC. The chain has TRBV4-1 and TRBJ2-7, with 8 bases matching TRBD1. The CDR3 consists of 14 residues. Trimming at V came to 1 base and at J to 4 bases, leaving 3 bases not matched to a gene. Looked up from germline, CDR1 is MGHRA and CDR2 is YSYEKL.

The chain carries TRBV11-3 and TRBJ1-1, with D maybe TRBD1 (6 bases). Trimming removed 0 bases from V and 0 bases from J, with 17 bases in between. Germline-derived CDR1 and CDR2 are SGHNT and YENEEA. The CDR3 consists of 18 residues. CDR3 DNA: TGTGCCAGCAGCTTAGATCACCAGGGGCCCACCATGAACACTGAAGCTTTCTTT. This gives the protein CASSLDHQGPTMNTEAFF.

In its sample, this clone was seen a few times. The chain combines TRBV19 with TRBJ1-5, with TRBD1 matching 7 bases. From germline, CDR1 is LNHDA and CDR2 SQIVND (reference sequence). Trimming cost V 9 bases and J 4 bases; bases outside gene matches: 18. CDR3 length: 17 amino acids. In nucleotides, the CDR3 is TGTGCCAGCAGAAAGACCACAGGGGACGAGACGAATCAGCCCCAGCATTTT. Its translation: CASRKTTGDETNQPQHF.

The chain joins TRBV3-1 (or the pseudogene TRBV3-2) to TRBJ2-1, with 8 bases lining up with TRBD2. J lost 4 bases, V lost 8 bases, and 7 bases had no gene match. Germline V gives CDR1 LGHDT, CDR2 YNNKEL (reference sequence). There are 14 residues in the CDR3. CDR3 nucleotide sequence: TGTGCCAGCTCACGCGGGGGGTTTTACAATGAGCAGTTCTTC. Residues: CASSRGGFYNEQFF.

The CDR3 DNA reads as TGTGCCAGCAGCGGCCGACAGGGTCGTACGGAGACCCAGTACTTC. Protein: CASSGRQGRTETQYF. The genes are TRBV7-6 and TRBJ2-5; 7 bases line up with TRBD1. This CDR3 region has 15 residues. Germline V gene data show CDR1 as SGHVS and CDR2 as FNYEAQ. The ends lost 5 bases at V and 5 bases at J; junction bases unmatched: 11.

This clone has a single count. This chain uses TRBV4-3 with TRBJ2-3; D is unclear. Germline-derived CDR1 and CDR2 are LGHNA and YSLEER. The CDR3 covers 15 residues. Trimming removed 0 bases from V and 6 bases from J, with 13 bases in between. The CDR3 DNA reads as TGCGCCAGCAGCCAAGATTTTGGGCTTGGGGATACGCAGTATTTT. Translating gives CASSQDFGLGDTQYF.

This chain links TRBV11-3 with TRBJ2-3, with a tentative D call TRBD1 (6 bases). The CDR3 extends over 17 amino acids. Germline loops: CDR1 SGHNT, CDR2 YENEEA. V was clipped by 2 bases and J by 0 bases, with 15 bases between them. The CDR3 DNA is TGTGCCAGCAGCTTACTGGGGCCCACAGGGAGCACAGATACGCAGTATTTT. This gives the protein CASSLLGPTGSTDTQYF.

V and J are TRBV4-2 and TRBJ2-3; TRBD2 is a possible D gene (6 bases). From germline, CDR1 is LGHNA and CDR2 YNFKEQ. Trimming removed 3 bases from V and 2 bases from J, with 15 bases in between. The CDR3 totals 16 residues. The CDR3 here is CASSHLQGGTTDTQYF. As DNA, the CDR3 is TGTGCCAGCAGCCACCTCCAGGGCGGGACCACAGATACGCAGTATTTT.

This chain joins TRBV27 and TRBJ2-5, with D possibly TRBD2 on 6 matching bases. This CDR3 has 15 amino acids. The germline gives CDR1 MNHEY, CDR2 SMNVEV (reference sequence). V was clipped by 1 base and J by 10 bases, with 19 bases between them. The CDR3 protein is CASSLFAGKGSGQYF. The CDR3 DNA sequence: TGTGCCAGCAGTTTATTTGCGGGGAAGGGGTCAGGCCAGTACTTC.

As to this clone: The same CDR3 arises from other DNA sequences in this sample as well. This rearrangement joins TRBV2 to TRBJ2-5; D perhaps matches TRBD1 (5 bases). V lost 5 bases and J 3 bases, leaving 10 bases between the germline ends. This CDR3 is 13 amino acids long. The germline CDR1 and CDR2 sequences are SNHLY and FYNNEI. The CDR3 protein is CASSPEGEETQYF. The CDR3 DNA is TGTGCCAGCAGTCCAGAAGGGGAAGAGACCCAGTACTTC.

The CDR3 bases are TGTGCCAGCAGCCGAAAGGAGGAGCAGTACTTC. Its translation: CASSRKEEQYF. The chain has TRBV11-3 and TRBJ2-7; D uncertain. This CDR3 region has 11 residues. V shed 5 bases and J shed 7 bases, with 9 bases lying between them. In germline, CDR1 is SGHNT, CDR2 YENEEA.

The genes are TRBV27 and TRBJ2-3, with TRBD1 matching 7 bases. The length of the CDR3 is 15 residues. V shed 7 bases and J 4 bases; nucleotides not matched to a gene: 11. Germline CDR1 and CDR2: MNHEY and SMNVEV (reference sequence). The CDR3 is CASTTYRGKADTQYF. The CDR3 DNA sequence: TGTGCCAGCACCACTTACAGGGGAAAGGCAGATACGCAGTATTTT.

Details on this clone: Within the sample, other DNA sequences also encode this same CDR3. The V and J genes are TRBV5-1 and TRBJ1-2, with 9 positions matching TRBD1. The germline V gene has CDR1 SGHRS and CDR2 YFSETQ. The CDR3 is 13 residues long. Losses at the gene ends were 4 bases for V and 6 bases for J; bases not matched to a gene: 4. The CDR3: CASSEGQGDGYTF. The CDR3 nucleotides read TGCGCCAGCAGCGAGGGACAGGGAGATGGCTACACCTTC.

CDR3 sequence (DNA): TGTGCCAGCCGCCCCCCCTCGACAGGAGACTACGAGCAGTACTTC. This sequence encodes CASRPPSTGDYEQYF. The rearrangement joins TRBV2 to TRBJ2-7; D perhaps matches TRBD1 (6 bases). The V gene's germline CDR1 is SNHLY and CDR2 FYNNEI. Trimming removed 8 bases at V and 3 bases at J, with 20 bases between. The CDR3 runs 15 residues.

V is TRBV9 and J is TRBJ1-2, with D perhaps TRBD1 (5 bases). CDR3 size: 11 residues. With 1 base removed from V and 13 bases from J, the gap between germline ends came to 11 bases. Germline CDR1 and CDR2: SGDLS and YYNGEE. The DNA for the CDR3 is TGTGCCAGCAGCGTACAGGGCTTGTTCACCTTC. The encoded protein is CASSVQGLFTF.

This CDR3 is CASSLMGDSNQPQHF. In DNA, the CDR3 is TGTGCCAGCAGCTTAATGGGAGATAGCAATCAGCCCCAGCATTTT. The chain combines TRBV11-2 with TRBJ1-5; D unclear. Trimming cost V 2 bases and J 0 bases, with 8 bases left between them. CDR3 size: 15 residues. Germline CDR1 and CDR2: SGHAT and FQNNGV.

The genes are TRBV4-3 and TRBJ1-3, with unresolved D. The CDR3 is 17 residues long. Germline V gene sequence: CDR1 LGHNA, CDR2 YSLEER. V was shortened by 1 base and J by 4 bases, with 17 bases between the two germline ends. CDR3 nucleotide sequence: TGCGCCAGCAGCCAAGCCCCCGCGACAAATCTGGGAAACACCATATATTTT. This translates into CASSQAPATNLGNTIYF.

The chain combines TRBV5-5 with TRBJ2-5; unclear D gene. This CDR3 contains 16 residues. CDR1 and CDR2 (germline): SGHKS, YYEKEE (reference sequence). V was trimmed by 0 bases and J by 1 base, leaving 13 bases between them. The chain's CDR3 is CASSLVPRQAQETQYF. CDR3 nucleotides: TGTGCCAGCAGCTTGGTCCCTCGACAAGCCCAAGAGACCCAGTACTTC.

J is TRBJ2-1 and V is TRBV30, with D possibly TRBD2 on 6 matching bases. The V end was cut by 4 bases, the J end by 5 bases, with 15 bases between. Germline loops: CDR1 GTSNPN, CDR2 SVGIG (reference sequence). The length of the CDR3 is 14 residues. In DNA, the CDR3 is TGTGCCTGGACAGTACGGGGGTGGGACAATGAGCAGTTCTTC. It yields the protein CAWTVRGWDNEQFF.

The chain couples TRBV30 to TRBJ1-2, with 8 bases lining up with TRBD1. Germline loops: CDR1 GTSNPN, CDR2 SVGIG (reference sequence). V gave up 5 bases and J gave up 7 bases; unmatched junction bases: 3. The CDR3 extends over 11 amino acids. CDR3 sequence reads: CAWGQGAGYTF. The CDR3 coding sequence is TGTGCCTGGGGACAGGGCGCTGGCTACACCTTC. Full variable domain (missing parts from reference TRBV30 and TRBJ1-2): SQTIHQWPATLVQPVGSPLSLECTVEGTSNPNLYWYRQAAGRGLQLLFYSVGIGQISSEVPQNLSASRPQDRQFILSSKKLLLSDSGFYLCAWGQGAGYTFGSGTRLTVV.

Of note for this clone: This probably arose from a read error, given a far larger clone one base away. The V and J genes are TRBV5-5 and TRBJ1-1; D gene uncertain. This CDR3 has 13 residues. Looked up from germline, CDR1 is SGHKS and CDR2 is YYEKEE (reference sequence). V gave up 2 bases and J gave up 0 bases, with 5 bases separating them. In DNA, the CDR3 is TGTGCCAGCAGCTTAGGAGTGAACACTGAAGCTTTCTTT. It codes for CASSLGVNTEAFF.

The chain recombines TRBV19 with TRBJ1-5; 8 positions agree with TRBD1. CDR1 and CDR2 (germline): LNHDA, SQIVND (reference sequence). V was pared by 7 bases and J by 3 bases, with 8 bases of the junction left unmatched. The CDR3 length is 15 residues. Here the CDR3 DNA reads TGTGCCAGTAATGGGGGGACAGGTATCAATCAGCCCCAGCATTTT. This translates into CASNGGTGINQPQHF.

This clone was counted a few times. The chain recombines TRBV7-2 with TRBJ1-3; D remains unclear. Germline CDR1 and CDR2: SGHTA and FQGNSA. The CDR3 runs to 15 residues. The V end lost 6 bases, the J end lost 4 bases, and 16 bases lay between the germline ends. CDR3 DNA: TGTGCCAGCAGTCCTGCTGCAGGAACAGGAAACACCATATATTTT. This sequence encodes CASSPAAGTGNTIYF.

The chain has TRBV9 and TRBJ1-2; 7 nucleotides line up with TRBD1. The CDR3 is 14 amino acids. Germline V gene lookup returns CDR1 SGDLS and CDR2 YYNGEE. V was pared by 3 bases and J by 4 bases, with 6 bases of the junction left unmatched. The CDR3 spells CASSAGGTFYGYTF. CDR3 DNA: TGTGCCAGCAGCGCAGGGGGGACTTTCTATGGCTACACCTTC.

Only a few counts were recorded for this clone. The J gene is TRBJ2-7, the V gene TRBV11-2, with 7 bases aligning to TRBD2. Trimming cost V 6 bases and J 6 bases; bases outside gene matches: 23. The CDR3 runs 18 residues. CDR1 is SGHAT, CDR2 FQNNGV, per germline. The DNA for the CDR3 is TGTGCCAGCAGGCGAACCGGACTAGGGGCCCTCGTATCTGCCGAGCAGTACTTC. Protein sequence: CASRRTGLGALVSAEQYF. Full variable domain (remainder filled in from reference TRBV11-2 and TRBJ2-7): EAGVAQSPRYKIIEKRQSVAFWCNPISGHATLYWYQQILGQGPKLLIQFQNNGVVDDSQLPKDRFSAERLKGVDSTLKIQPAKLEDSAVYLCASRRTGLGALVSAEQYFGPGTRLTVT.

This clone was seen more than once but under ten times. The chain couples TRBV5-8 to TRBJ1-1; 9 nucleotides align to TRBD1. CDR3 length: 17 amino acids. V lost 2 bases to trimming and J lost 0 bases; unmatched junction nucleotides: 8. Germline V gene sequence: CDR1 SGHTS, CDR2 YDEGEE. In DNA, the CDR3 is TGTGCCAGCAGCTTCGGGACAGGGAAGTGGATGAACACTGAAGCTTTCTTT. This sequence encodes CASSFGTGKWMNTEAFF. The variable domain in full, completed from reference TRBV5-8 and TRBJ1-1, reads EAGVTQSPTHLIKTRGQQATLRCSPISGHTSVYWYQQALGLGLQFLLWYDEGEERNRGNFPPRFSGRQFPNYSSELNVNALELEDSALYLCASSFGTGKWMNTEAFFGQGTRLTVV.

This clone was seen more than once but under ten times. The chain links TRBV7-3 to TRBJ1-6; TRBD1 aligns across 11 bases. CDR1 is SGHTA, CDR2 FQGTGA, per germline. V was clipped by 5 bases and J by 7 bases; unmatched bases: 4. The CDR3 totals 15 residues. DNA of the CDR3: TGTGCCAGCAGCCCCGGGACAGGGGGGAATTCACCCCTCCACTTT. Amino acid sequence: CASSPGTGGNSPLHF.

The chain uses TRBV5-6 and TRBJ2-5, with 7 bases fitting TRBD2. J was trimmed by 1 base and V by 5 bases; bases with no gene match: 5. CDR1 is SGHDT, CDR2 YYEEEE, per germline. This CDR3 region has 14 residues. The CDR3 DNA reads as TGTGCCAGCAGTCGGGAGGTAGTCCAAGAGACCCAGTACTTC. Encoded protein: CASSREVVQETQYF.

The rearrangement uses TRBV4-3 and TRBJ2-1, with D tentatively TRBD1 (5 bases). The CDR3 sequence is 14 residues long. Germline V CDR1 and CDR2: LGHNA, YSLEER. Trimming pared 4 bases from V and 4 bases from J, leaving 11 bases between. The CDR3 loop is CASSPRGLYNEQFF. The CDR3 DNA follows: TGCGCCAGCAGCCCAAGGGGCTTGTACAATGAGCAGTTCTTC.

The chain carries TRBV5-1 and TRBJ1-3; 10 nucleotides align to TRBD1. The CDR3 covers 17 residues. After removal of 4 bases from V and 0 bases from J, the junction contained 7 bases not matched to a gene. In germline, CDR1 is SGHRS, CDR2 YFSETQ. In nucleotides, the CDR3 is TGCGCCAGCAGCAGGGGACAGGGGTCTATCTCTGGAAACACCATATATTTT. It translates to CASSRGQGSISGNTIYF.

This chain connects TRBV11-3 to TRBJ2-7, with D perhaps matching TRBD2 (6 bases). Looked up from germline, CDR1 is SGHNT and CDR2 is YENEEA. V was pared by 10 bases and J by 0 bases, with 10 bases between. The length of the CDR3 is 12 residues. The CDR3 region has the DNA TGTGCCACTTCCGGGGGCTCCTACGAGCAGTACTTC. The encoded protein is CATSGGSYEQYF.